This T cell receptor beta chain was retrieved from a study of glioma-infiltrating T cells. General observations from the study: Non-neoplastic patients had below-expected tissue-blood divergence, while all gliomas exceeded expectation. Only very few CDR3 sequences appeared in both tissue and blood.

To note about this clonotype: The antigen remains unidentified. A junction boundary mismatches the germline segment, possibly from a read error.

Germline V gene data show CDR1 as MNHEY and CDR2 as SVGEGT. The CDR3 loop spans 15 amino acids. Using RNA template, CDR3s of TCR alpha and beta were amplified with iRepertoire arm-PCR. One entry per CDR3 protein, called by TCRdb with MiXCR from the multiplex PCR reads. This sample has under 200,000 distinct CDR3 sequences, with around 40% found just once. This TCR was recovered from a human donor with low-grade glioma or glioblastoma, undergoing nonglioma brain surgery, or in good health (not recorded which). The specimen sequenced was glioma tissue, nonneoplastic brain tissue, or PBMCs (not recorded which). The V call is TRBV6-2 or TRBV6-3, the J call TRBJ2-1, with no clear D. CDR3 in amino acids: CASSLRRKSTNGQFF. The CDR3 DNA reads TGTGCCAGCAGTTTACGTAGGAAGAGTACCAATGGGCAGTTCTTC.